The T cell receptor beta chain under discussion was sequenced for a study of T cell repertoires in cytomegalovirus infection. Study background: HLA-B-restricted CMV epitopes that are well studied, plus recently identified HLA-C-restricted ones, were used by the study. In public TCR beta signatures, there were indications of both CMV infection and matching HLA type. Points from the study as a whole: In two of eight donors, the top clonotype was HLA-C-restricted CMV-specific.

The trim removed 9 bases at V and 8 bases at J, leaving 11 bases unmatched. This CDR3 has 13 residues. The germline gives CDR1 LNHDA, CDR2 SQIVND (reference sequence). Details on this clonotype: Antigen: not known.

TCRdb itself ran the reads through MiXCR, one entry per CDR3 protein. The sample shows roughly 570,000 distinct CDR3 sequences, over 35% of them seen only once. This receptor was taken from a human donor in good health (CMV status not recorded). Some clones in this sample may be carry-over from other donors' samples. The V gene is TRBV19, the J gene TRBJ2-5; TRBD1 matches at 8 bases. This specimen was cultured PBMCs, taken from culture after CMV antigen stimulation. The CDR3 sequence is CASRSRDRGTQYF. As DNA, the CDR3 is TGTGCCAGCCGTAGCAGAGACAGGGGAACCCAGTACTTC.